The clone carrying this T cell receptor (beta chain) occurred many times. Antigen specificity is unknown. This record belongs to a study of T cells after yellow fever vaccination. The CDR3 loop spans 14 amino acids. The V and J ends lost 5 bases and 3 bases, in that order; junction bases with no gene match: 2. Germline lookup yields CDR1 MNHNS and CDR2 SASEGT. Findings and limits, study-wide: Once the booster was given, most primary-vaccination clones reappeared, at roughly 96% for CD4 and over 85% for CD8.

5'RACE template switching produced TCR cDNA carrying a universal primer site and UMIs. TCRdb re-analysed the 5' RACE reads in MiXCR, keeping a single row per CDR3 protein. The sample carries approximately 250,000 distinct CDR3 sequences, roughly 6.3% recorded once. This chain uses TRBV6-1 with TRBJ1-3; 9 bases line up with TRBD1. The TCR originated in a man aged 25 to 45 who received the YFV17D yellow fever vaccine. Sequenced material: CD4+ T cells sorted from PBMCs, taken on the day of the yellow fever booster vaccination. This CDR3 reads CASSTGGSGNTIYF. The CDR3 DNA follows: TGTGCCAGCAGTACAGGGGGCAGTGGAAACACCATATATTTT.